Each of the 24 T cell receptor beta chains below was sequenced from the same sample in a study of shared clonotypes between healthy human individuals. Naive CD8 cells, CD45RO-negative and positively selected for CCR7, excluded terminally differentiated effector memory CD45RA+ cells. Data came from immunoSEQ multiplex PCR; TCRdb stores just in-frame clones and leaves some out. The profile shows about 580,000 clones, 95% to 98% of them singletons. Sample: naive CD8+ T cells sorted from blood. Receptors were obtained from a man aged 25-45 years in good health.

This chain links TRBV28 with TRBJ2-7, with 7 bases fitting TRBD1. Germline V gene lookup returns CDR1 MDHEN and CDR2 SYDVKM. The V gene end was trimmed by 5 bases and the J gene end by 3 bases; junction bases not matched to a gene: 10. This CDR3 has 15 amino acids. CDR3 coding DNA: TGTGCCAGCAGTCCGACAGGGCAGCGTGGCTACGAGCAGTACTTC. Its protein product is CASSPTGQRGYEQYF.

The V gene is TRBV11-2, the J gene TRBJ2-1; TRBD1 is a possible D gene (5 bases). V was pared by 1 base and J by 8 bases, with 12 bases between. CDR3 length: 14 amino acids. Germline CDR1 is SGHAT and CDR2 is FQNNGV. The CDR3 DNA is TGTGCCAGCAGCTTAGGGGCAGGGTTAGATGAGCAGTTCTTC. Amino acids: CASSLGAGLDEQFF.

The gene calls are TRBV7-9 and TRBJ2-7, with unresolved D. The CDR3 runs to 12 residues. Germline V gene lookup returns CDR1 SEHNR and CDR2 FQNEAQ (reference sequence). The V and J ends lost 0 bases and 7 bases respectively, with 7 bases between them. The CDR3 protein is CASSLALMEQYF. CDR3 sequence (DNA): TGTGCCAGCAGCTTAGCGTTAATGGAGCAGTACTTC.

The gene calls are TRBV29-1 and TRBJ2-3; 9 nucleotides agree with TRBD1. This CDR3 spans 13 amino acids. J was trimmed by 6 bases and V by 4 bases; bases with no gene match: 5. The germline CDR1 and CDR2 sequences are SQVTM and ANQGSEA. The DNA for the CDR3 is TGCAGCGTTGCGGGACAGGGTACGGATACGCAGTATTTT. Protein product: CSVAGQGTDTQYF.

The rearrangement uses TRBV5-5 and TRBJ2-7; D is possibly TRBD2 (5 bases). The CDR3 runs to 15 residues. V was cut by 2 bases and J by 2 bases, with 14 bases left in between. CDR1 SGHKS and CDR2 YYEKEE come from the germline V gene (reference sequence). The CDR3 sequence: CASSFLGSGAYEQYF. CDR3 DNA sequence: TGTGCCAGCAGCTTCCTGGGGAGCGGAGCCTACGAGCAGTACTTC.

This clone appeared once. The V and J genes are TRBV9 and TRBJ2-2; D gene uncertain. This CDR3 is 13 amino acids long. The germline CDR1 and CDR2 sequences are SGDLS and YYNGEE. Trimming took 6 bases from V and 3 from J, leaving 9 bases between them. The CDR3 sequence is CASNHGDTGELFF. CDR3 coding DNA: TGTGCCAGCAATCATGGTGACACCGGGGAGCTGTTTTTT.

CDR3 protein: CASSHSGRIYEQYF. CDR3 DNA: TGTGCCAGCAGCCATTCGGGCAGGATCTACGAGCAGTACTTC. This sequence joins TRBV14 and TRBJ2-7, with unresolved D. Trimming removed 3 bases from V and 3 bases from J, with 12 bases in between. The CDR3 is 14 residues long. Per the germline V gene, CDR1 is SGHDN and CDR2 is FVKESK.

The CDR3, as DNA: TGCGCCAGCAGACTCCGGGACAGGGGTTACAGAGAGGACAATGAGCAGTTCTTC. Its translation is CASRLRDRGYREDNEQFF. The chain joins TRBV10-2 to TRBJ2-1; TRBD1 matches 10 bases. From germline, CDR1 is WSHSY and CDR2 SAAADI. V trimming: 6 bases; J trimming: 5 bases; junction bases outside the gene matches: 16. The CDR3 totals 18 residues.

V usage is TRBV10-2 and J usage is TRBJ2-5; D unresolved. V shed 3 bases and J shed 1 base, with 12 bases lying between them. Germline CDR1 reads WSHSY; CDR2 reads SAAADI. CDR3 length equals 15 residues. CDR3 loop: CASSDQTGFQETQYF. The CDR3 region has the DNA TGCGCCAGCAGTGACCAAACCGGGTTCCAAGAGACCCAGTACTTC.

The chain recombines TRBV7-6 with TRBJ2-1; 10 nucleotides align to TRBD2. V was clipped by 2 bases and J by 7 bases; unmatched bases: 14. CDR3 length: 18 amino acids. Germline-derived CDR1 and CDR2 are SGHVS and FNYEAQ. CDR3 in amino acids: CASSLIGLQREGGNEQFF. The CDR3 DNA reads as TGTGCCAGCAGCTTAATAGGCCTGCAGCGGGAGGGCGGAAATGAGCAGTTCTTC. Drawing the rest from reference TRBV7-6 and TRBJ2-1, the complete variable domain is GAGVSQSPRYKVTKRGQDVALRCDPISGHVSLYWYRQALGQGPEFLTYFNYEAQQDKSGLPNDRFSAERPEGSISTLTIQRTEQRDSAMYRCASSLIGLQREGGNEQFFGPGTRLTVL.

The rearrangement joins TRBV9 to TRBJ2-2; 10 bases agree with TRBD2. Germline-derived CDR1 and CDR2 are SGDLS and YYNGEE. CDR3 length equals 17 residues. Losses at the gene ends were 5 bases for V and 3 bases for J; bases not matched to a gene: 10. The CDR3 loop reads CASRGHGTSVDTGELFF. The CDR3 DNA reads TGTGCCAGCAGAGGTCACGGGACTAGCGTAGACACCGGGGAGCTGTTTTTT. Full variable domain (remainder filled in from reference TRBV9 and TRBJ2-2): DSGVTQTPKHLITATGQRVTLRCSPRSGDLSVYWYQQSLDQGLQFLIQYYNGEERAKGNILERFSAQQFPDLHSELNLSSLELGDSALYFCASRGHGTSVDTGELFFGEGSRLTVL.

The V gene is TRBV6-6, the J gene TRBJ2-3; D is unresolved. The CDR3 covers 14 residues. Germline CDR1 and CDR2: MNHNY and SVGAGI (reference sequence). Deletions cut 4 bases from V and 5 bases from J, with 13 bases between. CDR3 in amino acids: CASSSSMTVDTQYF. CDR3 in DNA: TGTGCCAGCAGTTCGAGCATGACTGTAGATACGCAGTATTTT.

The chain employs TRBV27 and TRBJ1-1; 9 bases agree with TRBD1. V lost 3 bases, J lost 2 bases, and 7 bases stayed unmatched. Germline values: CDR1 MNHEY, CDR2 SMNVEV (reference sequence). The CDR3 contains 16 residues. CDR3 sequence (DNA): TGTGCCAGCAGTTTGGCCGGGACAGGGACTAACACTGAAGCTTTCTTT. Its protein is CASSLAGTGTNTEAFF.

The J gene is TRBJ2-3, the V gene TRBV12-2; TRBD2 is taken as the D call from the table, unchecked against the DNA. TRBV12-2 is a pseudogene. The CDR3 contains 14 residues. The CDR3 nucleotides are TGTGCAAGTCGCCCAAGCGGGTTCACAGATACGCAGTATTTT. This encodes CASRPSGFTDTQYF.

The chain links TRBV10-3 to TRBJ2-7; D uncertain. The ends were cut back, 1 base at V and 4 bases at J, with 2 bases in the middle. The CDR3 loop spans 11 amino acids. Per germline, CDR1 ENHRY and CDR2 SYGVKD. The CDR3 bases are TGTGCCATCAGTGAGTTGTACGAGCAGTACTTC. It codes for CAISELYEQYF.

This chain joins TRBV6-5 and TRBJ2-7, with no clear D. V shed 2 bases and J shed 5 bases, with 7 bases lying between them. This CDR3 contains 12 residues. The germline V gene has CDR1 MNHEY and CDR2 SVGAGI. CDR3 protein: CASSYPYDEQYF. The CDR3 DNA reads as TGTGCCAGCAGTTACCCCTATGACGAGCAGTACTTC.

Turning to this clone: This specimen includes other DNA sequences encoding the same CDR3. The V and J genes are TRBV7-7 and TRBJ2-7; 7 positions agree with TRBD1. The length of the CDR3 is 14 residues. Germline V gene data show CDR1 as SSHAT and CDR2 as FNYEAQ (reference sequence). With 1 base clipped from V and 3 bases from J, the junction kept 3 bases outside the gene matches. The CDR3 DNA is TGTGCCAGCAGCTTAGGACAGGGAAACTACGAGCAGTACTTC. It translates to CASSLGQGNYEQYF. Variable domain in full (rest from reference TRBV7-7 and TRBJ2-7): GAGVSQSPRYKVTKRGQDVTLRCDPISSHATLYWYQQALGQGPEFLTYFNYEAQPDKSGLPSDRFSAERPEGSISTLTIQRTEQRDSAMYRCASSLGQGNYEQYFGPGTRLTVT.

Notes on this clone: Other DNA sequences in this sample translate to the same CDR3. This chain links TRBV4-1 with TRBJ1-1; D perhaps matches TRBD1 (6 bases). V was shortened by 2 bases and J by 3 bases, with 7 bases between the two germline ends. This CDR3 has 13 residues. Germline CDR1 and CDR2: MGHRA and YSYEKL. The DNA for the CDR3 is TGCGCCAGCAGCCAAAGGGGGGACACTGAAGCTTTCTTT. Protein: CASSQRGDTEAFF.

This clone appeared a single time. The chain combines TRBV27 with TRBJ2-1, with D possibly matching TRBD1 (6 bases). Germline V CDR1 and CDR2: MNHEY, SMNVEV (reference sequence). The CDR3 loop spans 13 amino acids. V was clipped by 4 bases and J by 8 bases, with 12 bases between them. DNA of the CDR3: TGTGCCAGCAGTTCGAAACAGGGCGATGAGCAGTTCTTC. It specifies CASSSKQGDEQFF.

This chain joins TRBV28 and TRBJ1-3, with no clear D. Germline V lookup: CDR1 MDHEN, CDR2 SYDVKM. Trimming pared 5 bases from V and 3 bases from J, leaving 8 bases between. The CDR3 sequence is 13 residues long. DNA of the CDR3: TGTGCCAGCAGTCCACCAATTGGAAACACCATATATTTT. This gives the protein CASSPPIGNTIYF.

The chain is built from TRBV5-1 and TRBJ2-7; 7 bases are a match to TRBD1. The junction had 10 bases not matched to a gene; V was cut back by 4 bases and J by 0 bases. This CDR3 is built from 16 residues. Looked up from germline, CDR1 is SGHRS and CDR2 is YFSETQ. The chain's CDR3 is CASSLFDRAYSYEQYF. CDR3 nucleotide sequence: TGCGCCAGCAGCCTATTTGACAGGGCCTACTCCTACGAGCAGTACTTC.

This chain joins TRBV2 and TRBJ2-7; 11 bases align to TRBD2. V lost 10 bases, J lost 3 bases, and 5 bases stayed unmatched. The CDR3 loop spans 13 amino acids. The germline gives CDR1 SNHLY, CDR2 FYNNEI. The CDR3 reads CATLTSGNYEQYF. The CDR3 bases are TGTGCCACCTTGACTAGCGGGAACTACGAGCAGTACTTC.

This chain links TRBV11-2 with TRBJ1-5; D unclear. Germline loops: CDR1 SGHAT, CDR2 FQNNGV. The CDR3 sequence is 15 residues long. Deletions cut 5 bases from V and 0 bases from J, with 11 bases between. Here the CDR3 reads CASSNGSHSNQPQHF. In DNA form, the CDR3 reads TGTGCCAGCAGCAATGGTAGCCATAGCAATCAGCCCCAGCATTTT.

The chain has TRBV29-1 and TRBJ2-7, with 7 bases that match TRBD2. The V segment lost 4 bases and the J segment 5 bases; nucleotides outside the gene matches: 8. The CDR3 consists of 13 residues. CDR1 and CDR2 from the germline V gene are SQVTM and ANQGSEA. CDR3 in DNA: TGCAGCGTTGGCGGGAGTGATAAAAACGAGCAGTACTTC. This gives the protein CSVGGSDKNEQYF.